This T cell receptor beta chain was profiled in a study of blood T cell repertoires in COVID-19. Overall study: Researchers got acute and convalescent COVID-19 samples from the United States, Italy and Spain. From T cells, B-cell-depleted T cells, or PBMCs came the material, which was cDNA or gDNA.

Trimming cost V 1 base and J 3 bases; bases outside gene matches: 4. CDR1 is LGHDT, CDR2 YNNKEL, per germline (reference sequence). CDR3 length: 15 amino acids. How the authors handled the data: Reference gene primer amplification yielded estimated nucleated cell counts. Measured with immunoSEQ multiplex PCR; TCRdb has only the in-frame clones, and not every one. Clone size and V and J calls were adopted from that table, with D and trimming inferred from the DNA. Altogether roughly 220,000 clones are present, under 90% being singletons, with the ten largest covering nearly 20%. Source material: peripheral blood. The V gene is TRBV3-1 (or the pseudogene TRBV3-2), the J gene TRBJ2-7, with TRBD1 identical over 9 bases. This clonotype was sampled from a man younger than 40 with active or convalescent COVID-19. In DNA form, the CDR3 reads TGTGCCAGCAGCCAAGGGGACAGGGCCTTCTACGAGCAGTACTTC. It translates to CASSQGDRAFYEQYF.